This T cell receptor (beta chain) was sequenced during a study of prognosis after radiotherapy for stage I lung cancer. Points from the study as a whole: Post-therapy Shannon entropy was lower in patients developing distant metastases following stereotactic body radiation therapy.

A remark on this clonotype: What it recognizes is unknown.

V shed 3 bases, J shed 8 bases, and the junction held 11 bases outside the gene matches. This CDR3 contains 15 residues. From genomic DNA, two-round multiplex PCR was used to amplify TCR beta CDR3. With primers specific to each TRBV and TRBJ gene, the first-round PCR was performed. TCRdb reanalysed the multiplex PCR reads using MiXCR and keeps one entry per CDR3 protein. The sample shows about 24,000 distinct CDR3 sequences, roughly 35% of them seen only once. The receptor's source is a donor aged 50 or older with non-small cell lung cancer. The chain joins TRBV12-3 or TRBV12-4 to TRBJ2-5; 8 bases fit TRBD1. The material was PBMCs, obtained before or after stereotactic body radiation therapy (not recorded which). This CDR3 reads CASSFGDRFGDTQYF. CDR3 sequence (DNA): TGTGCCAGCAGTTTTGGGGACAGGTTTGGGGATACCCAGTACTTC.